The clone carrying this T cell receptor beta chain came up once. The antigen is undetermined. The germline V gene has CDR1 SQVTM and CDR2 ANQGSEA. V lost 2 bases to trimming and J lost 3 bases, with 8 bases between them. There are 13 residues in the CDR3. An Oncomine TCR Beta short-read assay was used to sequence the DNA from cultured CD4+ T cells. Genomic DNA was taken out of cultured CD4+ T cells by extraction. Via MiXCR, TCRdb re-called the PCR reads, giving one row per CDR3 protein. There are about 6,800 distinct CDR3 sequences in the sample; 35% occur only once, and 34% lies in the top ten. The data derive from a study of vaccination and CD4 T cells after COVID-19. Study context: In the control cultures, a CEFX pool, an HIV-1 Nef pool, or no peptide was supplied. Study outcomes and limitations: Convalescent patients gained a median 86.3% of their reactive clones only post-vaccination.

Treatment here: approximately 9-day PBMC culture with coronavirus spike peptide pools or control peptides (ViraFEST assay). Gathering of the CD4+ T cells, from the unexposed donor, took place before the COVID-19 pandemic (2011-2018). ViraFEST used peptide pools to expand antigen-specific T cells before TCR sequencing. Probing of unexposed-donor CD4+ T cells with SARS-CoV-2 S/N and four cold-coronavirus spikes was done, cells permitting. Sequenced material: CD4+ T cells from blood, cultured in vitro. This clonotype was obtained from a human donor in good health. V gene TRBV29-1 combines with J gene TRBJ2-1; D not resolved. DNA for the CDR3: TGCAGCGTTGAACTGGGCGGCTACAATGAGCAGTTCTTC. This encodes CSVELGGYNEQFF.